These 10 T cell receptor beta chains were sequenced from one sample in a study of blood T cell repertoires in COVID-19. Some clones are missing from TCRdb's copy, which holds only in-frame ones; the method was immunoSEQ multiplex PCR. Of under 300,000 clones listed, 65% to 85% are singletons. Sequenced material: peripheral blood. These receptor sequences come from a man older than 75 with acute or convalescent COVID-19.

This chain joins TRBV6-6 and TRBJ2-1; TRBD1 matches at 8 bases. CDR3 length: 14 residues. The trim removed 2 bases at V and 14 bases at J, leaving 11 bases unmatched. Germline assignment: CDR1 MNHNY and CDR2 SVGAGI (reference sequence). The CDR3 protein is CASSYPNSGQEEFF. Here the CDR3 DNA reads TGTGCCAGCAGTTACCCCAATTCGGGACAGGAAGAGTTCTTC.

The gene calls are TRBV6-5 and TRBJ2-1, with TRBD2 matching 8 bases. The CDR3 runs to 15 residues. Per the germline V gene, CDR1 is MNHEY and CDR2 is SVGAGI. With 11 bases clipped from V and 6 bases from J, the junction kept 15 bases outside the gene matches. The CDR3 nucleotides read TGTGCCCAACGCCGCCGGGGGGGAATTCTCAATGAGCAGTTCTTC. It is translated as CAQRRRGGILNEQFF.

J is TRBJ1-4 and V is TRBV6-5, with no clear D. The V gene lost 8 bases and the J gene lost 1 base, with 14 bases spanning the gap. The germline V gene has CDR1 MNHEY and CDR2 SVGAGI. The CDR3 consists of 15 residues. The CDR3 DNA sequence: TGTGCCAGCGACAAAACTTTAGGAACTAATGAAAAACTGTTTTTT. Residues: CASDKTLGTNEKLFF.

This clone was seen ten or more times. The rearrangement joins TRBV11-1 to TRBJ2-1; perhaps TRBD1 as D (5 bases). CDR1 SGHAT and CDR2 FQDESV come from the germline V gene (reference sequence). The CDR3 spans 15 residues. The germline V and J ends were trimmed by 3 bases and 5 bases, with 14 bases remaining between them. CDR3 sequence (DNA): TGTGCCAGCAGCTTCCCAGGGCCAGGACACAATGAGCAGTTCTTC. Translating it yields CASSFPGPGHNEQFF.

CDR3 amino acids: CASPPSRGQGPETQYF. The CDR3 bases are TGTGCCAGCCCACCGTCAAGGGGACAGGGGCCAGAGACCCAGTACTTC. The chain carries TRBV28 and TRBJ2-5; TRBD1 matches at 10 bases. V shed 8 bases and J 4 bases; nucleotides not matched to a gene: 13. Germline values: CDR1 MDHEN, CDR2 SYDVKM. This CDR3 is built from 16 residues. Looking up the rest from reference TRBV28 and TRBJ2-5 gives the full variable domain: DVKVTQSSRYLVKRTGEKVFLECVQDMDHENMFWYRQDPGLGLRLIYFSYDVKMKEKGDIPEGYSVSREKKERFSLILESASTNQTSMYLCASPPSRGQGPETQYFGPGTRLLVL.

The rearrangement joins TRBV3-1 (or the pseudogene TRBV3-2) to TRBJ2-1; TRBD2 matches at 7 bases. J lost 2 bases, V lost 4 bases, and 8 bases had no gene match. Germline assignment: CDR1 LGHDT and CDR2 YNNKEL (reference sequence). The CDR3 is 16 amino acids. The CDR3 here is CASSPGAGDTYNEQFF. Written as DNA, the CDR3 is TGTGCCAGCAGCCCTGGGGCGGGAGACACCTACAATGAGCAGTTCTTC.

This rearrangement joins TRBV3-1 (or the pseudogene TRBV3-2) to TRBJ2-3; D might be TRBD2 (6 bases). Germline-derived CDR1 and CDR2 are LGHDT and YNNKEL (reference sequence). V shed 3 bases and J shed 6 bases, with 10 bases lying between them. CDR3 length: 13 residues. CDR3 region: CASSHSSGDTQYF. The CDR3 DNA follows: TGTGCCAGCAGCCATTCGAGCGGGGATACGCAGTATTTT.

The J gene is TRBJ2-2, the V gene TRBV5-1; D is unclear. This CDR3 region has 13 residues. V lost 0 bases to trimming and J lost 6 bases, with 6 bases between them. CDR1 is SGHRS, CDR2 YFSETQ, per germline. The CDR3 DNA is TGCGCCAGCAGCTTGGACAACCCCGGGGAGCTGTTTTTT. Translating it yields CASSLDNPGELFF.

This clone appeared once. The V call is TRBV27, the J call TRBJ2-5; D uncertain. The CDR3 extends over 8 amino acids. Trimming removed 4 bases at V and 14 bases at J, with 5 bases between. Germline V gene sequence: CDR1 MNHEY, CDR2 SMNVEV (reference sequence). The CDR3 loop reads CASSSVYF. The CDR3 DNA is TGTGCCAGCAGTTCGGTATACTTC.

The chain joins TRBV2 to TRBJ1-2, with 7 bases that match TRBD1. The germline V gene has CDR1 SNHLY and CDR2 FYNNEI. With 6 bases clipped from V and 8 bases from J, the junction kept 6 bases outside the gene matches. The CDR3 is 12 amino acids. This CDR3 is CASSDGQVGYTF. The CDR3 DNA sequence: TGTGCCAGCAGCGACGGACAGGTGGGCTACACCTTC.